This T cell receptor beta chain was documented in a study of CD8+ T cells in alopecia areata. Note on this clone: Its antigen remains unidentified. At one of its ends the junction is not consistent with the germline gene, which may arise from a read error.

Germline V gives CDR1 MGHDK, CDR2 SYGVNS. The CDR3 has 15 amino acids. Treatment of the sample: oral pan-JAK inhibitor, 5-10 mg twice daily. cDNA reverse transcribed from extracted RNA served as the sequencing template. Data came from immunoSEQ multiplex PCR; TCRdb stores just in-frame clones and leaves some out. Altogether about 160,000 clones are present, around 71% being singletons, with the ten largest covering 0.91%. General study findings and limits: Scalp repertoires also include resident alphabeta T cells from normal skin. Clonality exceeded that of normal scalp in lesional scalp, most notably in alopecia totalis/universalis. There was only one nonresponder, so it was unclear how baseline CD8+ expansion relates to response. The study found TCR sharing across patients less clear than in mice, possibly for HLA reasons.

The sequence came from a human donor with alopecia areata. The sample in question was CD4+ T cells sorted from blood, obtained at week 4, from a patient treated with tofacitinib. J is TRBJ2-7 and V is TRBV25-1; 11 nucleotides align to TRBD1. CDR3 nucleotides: TGTGCCAGCAGTGAATTCGCTGGACAGGGGGCCCCCATACGCTTC. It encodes CASSEFAGQGAPIRF.